Listed below are T cell receptor beta chains from one sample, sequenced in a study of blood T cell repertoires in COVID-19. Sequenced by immunoSEQ multiplex PCR; TCRdb stores in-frame clones only, minus some. Of about 140,000 clones in the sample, 70% to 90% were seen once. The specimen was peripheral blood. These receptors were collected from a human donor in a cohort sampled during active COVID-19. The CDR3 runs from the conserved cysteine through the conserved F or W. Each record gives: CDR3 length, J gene, D gene, clone size, V gene, CDR3 protein, CDR3 DNA. D genes are given only for firm matches. Clone size appears in some rows only: once, few, many, or a class for an expanded clone.

19	TRBJ2-3	TRBD2	NA	TRBV5-1	CASSLAPGLASSSTDTQYF	TGCGCCAGCAGCTTGGCACCCGGACTAGCGTCTTCTAGCACAGATACGCAGTATTTT
14	TRBJ2-1	TRBD1	NA	TRBV9	CASSTGTVNNEQFF	TGTGCCAGCAGCACAGGGACAGTTAACAATGAGCAGTTCTTC
14	TRBJ1-1	NA	NA	TRBV7-9	CASSLGPVNTEAFF	TGTGCCAGCAGCTTGGGCCCCGTGAACACTGAAGCTTTCTTT
17	TRBJ1-4	NA	NA	TRBV5-1	CASSFSLDDATNEKLFF	TGCGCCAGCAGCTTTTCCCTAGACGATGCAACTAATGAAAAACTGTTTTTT
17	TRBJ2-7	TRBD2	NA	TRBV18	CASSPGLAGRPPYEQYF	TGTGCCAGCTCACCAGGACTAGCGGGGCGACCTCCCTACGAGCAGTACTTC
15	TRBJ1-3	NA	NA	TRBV7-6	CASSLRTVPGNTIYF	TGTGCCAGCAGCCTTCGGACAGTCCCTGGAAACACCATATATTTT
14	TRBJ1-1	TRBD1	NA	TRBV9	CASSLGQGNTEAFF	TGTGCCAGCAGCCTGGGACAGGGGAACACTGAAGCTTTCTTT
16	TRBJ2-2	TRBD2	NA	TRBV7-9	CASSSRGGRNTGELFF	TGTGCCAGCAGCTCCCGGGGGGGCAGAAACACCGGGGAGCTGTTTTTT
17	TRBJ2-1	NA	NA	TRBV9	CASSVEPLSSSYNEQFF	TGTGCCAGCAGCGTAGAGCCCCTCTCTAGCTCCTACAATGAGCAGTTCTTC
16	TRBJ2-2	TRBD1	NA	TRBV6-6	CASSYTTGANTGELFF	TGTGCCAGCAGTTATACGACAGGGGCGAACACCGGGGAGCTGTTTTTT
16	TRBJ1-4	TRBD1	NA	TRBV7-9	CASSMGQGRTNEKLFF	TGTGCCAGCAGCATGGGACAGGGGAGAACTAATGAAAAACTGTTTTTT
15	TRBJ1-3	NA	NA	TRBV18	CASSPQTRSGNTIYF	TGTGCCAGCTCACCCCAAACTCGCTCTGGAAACACCATATATTTT
18	TRBJ1-6	NA	NA	TRBV2	CASSEAGPQGRYNSPLHF	TGTGCCAGCAGTGAAGCGGGGCCACAGGGACGCTATAATTCACCCCTCCACTTT
17	TRBJ2-3	NA	NA	TRBV7-3	CASSLTTAGVGTDTQYF	TGTGCCAGCAGCCTTACCACAGCGGGCGTTGGTACAGATACGCAGTATTTT
14	TRBJ1-1	TRBD1	NA	TRBV19	CASSTGTGGTEAFF	TGTGCCAGTAGTACCGGGACAGGGGGCACTGAAGCTTTCTTT
16	TRBJ2-2	TRBD2	NA	TRBV6-2/TRBV6-3	CASSLTSGGSSGELFF	TGTGCCAGCAGCCTTACTAGCGGGGGAAGTTCCGGGGAGCTGTTTTTT
16	TRBJ2-3	TRBD2	NA	TRBV4-3	CASSPMLRGGTDTQYF	TGCGCCAGCAGCCCGATGTTACGGGGGGGCACAGATACGCAGTATTTT
14	TRBJ2-5	NA	once	TRBV6-2/TRBV6-3	CASSYSSSQETQYF	TGTGCCAGCAGTTACTCGAGTAGTCAAGAGACCCAGTACTTC
15	TRBJ2-3	TRBD2	once	TRBV7-3	CASSSSGGSTDTQYF	TGTGCCAGCAGCTCTAGCGGGGGAAGCACAGATACGCAGTATTTT
18	TRBJ2-7	TRBD2	NA	TRBV4-1	CASSQGGPGGLASYEQYF	TGCGCCAGCAGCCAAGGCGGCCCAGGGGGACTAGCCTCGTACGAGCAGTACTTC
16	TRBJ1-5	NA	NA	TRBV19	CASSIPLGRVDQPQHF	TGTGCCAGTAGTATCCCCTTGGGCAGGGTAGATCAGCCCCAGCATTTT
15	TRBJ2-1	NA	NA	TRBV2	CASSEEGPTYNEQFF	TGTGCCAGCAGTGAGGAGGGCCCGACCTACAATGAGCAGTTCTTC
13	TRBJ1-4	TRBD1	NA	TRBV30	CAWSQGQGGKLFF	TGTGCCTGGAGTCAGGGACAGGGGGGTAAACTGTTTTTT
12	TRBJ2-1	TRBD2	NA	TRBV28	CASGTGGIGQFF	TGTGCCAGCGGTACGGGGGGGATCGGGCAGTTCTTC
13	TRBJ1-1	NA	NA	TRBV3-1/TRBV3-2	CASSPRTYTEAFF	TGTGCCAGCAGCCCCCGGACATACACTGAAGCTTTCTTT
19	TRBJ2-1	TRBD2	NA	TRBV4-1	CASSQDGTSGARSYNEQFF	TGCGCCAGCAGCCAAGATGGGACTAGCGGGGCCCGCTCCTACAATGAGCAGTTCTTC
15	TRBJ1-5	TRBD1	NA	TRBV19	CASSIAGQYNQPQHF	TGTGCCAGTAGTATAGCGGGACAGTACAATCAGCCCCAGCATTTT
15	TRBJ2-1	TRBD2	few	TRBV5-4	CASSRLAGTYNEQFF	TGTGCCAGCAGCCGACTAGCGGGGACCTACAATGAGCAGTTCTTC
12	TRBJ2-1	TRBD2	once	TRBV7-9	CASSGTSGSQFF	TGTGCCAGCAGCGGGACTAGCGGCTCCCAGTTCTTC
14	TRBJ2-5	TRBD1	NA	TRBV5-1	CASSSHGQGETQYF	TGCGCCAGCAGCTCTCATGGACAGGGAGAGACCCAGTACTTC
17	TRBJ1-6	TRBD1	NA	TRBV18	CASSPNEQGATGSPLHF	TGTGCCAGCTCACCAAACGAACAGGGGGCAACCGGTTCACCCCTCCACTTT
13	TRBJ2-7	TRBD2	few	TRBV6-5	CASSYSTGGKQYF	TGTGCCAGCAGTTACTCTACGGGAGGGAAGCAGTACTTC
15	TRBJ2-7	NA	NA	TRBV28	CASTDGTPGSYEQYF	TGTGCCAGCACCGACGGGACACCCGGGTCCTACGAGCAGTACTTC
14	TRBJ2-7	NA	NA	TRBV7-9	CASSLGQVSYEQYF	TGTGCCAGCAGCTTAGGACAAGTAAGCTACGAGCAGTACTTC
16	TRBJ2-7	TRBD1	NA	TRBV15	CATRSRQGVAYYEQYF	TGTGCCACCAGATCTCGACAGGGGGTGGCATACTACGAGCAGTACTTC
14	TRBJ1-2	TRBD1	NA	TRBV7-2	CASSRTGPNYGYTF	TGTGCCAGCAGCAGGACAGGCCCTAACTATGGCTACACCTTC
17	TRBJ2-2	TRBD1	NA	TRBV18	CASSPRTGRGVAGELFF	TGTGCCAGCTCACCACGGACAGGGCGGGGTGTCGCCGGGGAGCTGTTTTTT
15	TRBJ1-1	NA	once	TRBV9	CASSTPGTLNTEAFF	TGTGCCAGCAGCACACCCGGGACATTGAACACTGAAGCTTTCTTT
15	TRBJ2-1	NA	NA	TRBV3-1/TRBV3-2	CASSQGQASYNEQFF	TGTGCCAGCAGCCAAGGGCAGGCCTCCTACAATGAGCAGTTCTTC
13	TRBJ2-5	NA	NA	TRBV3-1/TRBV3-2	CASSRDNQETQYF	TGTGCCAGCAGCCGAGACAACCAAGAGACCCAGTACTTC
15	TRBJ2-2	TRBD2	once	TRBV5-4	CASSLAGTNTGELFF	TGTGCCAGCAGCTTAGCGGGAACGAACACCGGGGAGCTGTTTTTT
15	TRBJ2-3	TRBD2	NA	TRBV6-2/TRBV6-3	CASSLLAGGTHTQYF	TGTGCCAGCAGTTTACTAGCGGGGGGTACACATACGCAGTATTTT
12	TRBJ2-7	NA	once	TRBV27	CASSSGTGRQYF	TGTGCCAGCAGTTCGGGTACAGGAAGGCAGTACTTC
19	TRBJ2-5	TRBD2	NA	TRBV6-1	CASSEEGTSGGAGLKTQYF	TGTGCCAGCAGTGAAGAAGGGACTAGCGGGGGGGCCGGTTTGAAGACCCAGTACTTC
13	TRBJ2-3	NA	NA	TRBV3-1/TRBV3-2	CASSPRDSDTQYF	TGTGCCAGCAGCCCCCGGGACTCAGATACGCAGTATTTT
15	TRBJ1-2	TRBD1	NA	TRBV7-9	CASSSSGTGIDGYTF	TGTGCCAGCAGCTCCTCAGGGACAGGGATTGATGGCTACACCTTC
13	TRBJ1-4	NA	NA	TRBV7-2	CASRGRENEKLFF	TGTGCCAGCAGGGGGAGGGAGAATGAAAAACTGTTTTTT
15	TRBJ1-1	NA	once	TRBV11-2	CASSFTGTANTEAFF	TGTGCCAGCAGCTTTACAGGGACGGCGAACACTGAAGCTTTCTTT
13	TRBJ1-2	NA	NA	TRBV6-6	CASGQDRPYGYTF	TGTGCCAGCGGTCAGGACAGACCCTATGGCTACACCTTC
15	TRBJ2-2	TRBD1	NA	TRBV6-5	CASSTGGRGTGELFF	TGTGCCAGCAGTACAGGGGGAAGAGGGACCGGGGAGCTGTTTTTT
13	TRBJ2-7	NA	NA	TRBV6-5	CASILTGGDEQYF	TGTGCCAGCATTCTAACAGGGGGGGACGAGCAGTACTTC
15	TRBJ2-3	NA	NA	TRBV5-1	CASSLDRGFTDTQYF	TGCGCCAGCAGCTTGGACCGGGGGTTCACAGATACGCAGTATTTT
14	TRBJ1-2	NA	NA	TRBV24-1	CATSDTGFAYGYTF	TGTGCCACCAGTGATACAGGGTTTGCCTATGGCTACACCTTC
15	TRBJ1-2	TRBD1	NA	TRBV5-1	CASSPMGQGIHGYTF	TGCGCCAGCAGCCCGATGGGACAGGGCATCCATGGCTACACCTTC